Listed below are T cell receptor beta chains from one sample, sequenced in a study of T-cell reconstitution after alpha-beta-depleted transplantation in children. MiXCR, run by TCRdb on the PCR reads, gives a single entry per CDR3 protein. The table includes about 250,000 distinct CDR3 sequences, around 25% detected once. The sequencing here drew on PBMCs, mostly from graft donor cells, taken 360 days after TCRalphabeta/CD19-depleted stem cell transplant. Receptor source: a female patient aged 2-15 years who had a stem cell transplant for congenital amegakaryocytic thrombocytopenia, so the T cells may come from the graft donor. CDR3s include the opening cysteine and the closing phenylalanine or tryptophan.

V gene	J gene	CDR3 protein
TRBV29-1	TRBJ2-2	CSVWRGGANTGELFF
TRBV12-3/TRBV12-4	TRBJ2-7	CASSTPQGGAYEQYF
TRBV20-1	TRBJ2-3	CSASDPAESTDTQYF
TRBV7-3	TRBJ1-1	CASSLLAGFEAFF
TRBV28	TRBJ1-3	CASSLGTASGNTIYF
TRBV6-1	TRBJ2-7	CASSAGRAGGYEQYF
TRBV3-1	TRBJ2-2	CASSHGTRNTGELFF
TRBV2	TRBJ2-1	CASSESAQNNEQFF
TRBV12-3/TRBV12-4	TRBJ2-5	CASTKAPVGTQYF
TRBV6-1	TRBJ2-5	CASSARLARGETQYF
TRBV28	TRBJ2-3	CASRNFGDSTDTQYF
TRBV29-1	TRBJ2-7	CSVRRQGYYEQYF
TRBV15	TRBJ2-1	CATSREGSRDGEQFF
TRBV7-6	TRBJ2-7	CASSSGTGVTHEQYF
TRBV27	TRBJ2-7	CASRDTNPYEQYF
TRBV20-1	TRBJ2-1	CSVGGYVRDEQFF
TRBV5-1	TRBJ1-1	CASSSDRGAGNTEAFF
TRBV3-1	TRBJ2-7	CATSQDISGFNEQYF
TRBV7-8	TRBJ1-3	CASTEFELVSSGNTIYF
TRBV10-3	TRBJ1-2	CAISESVGRDYGYTF
TRBV20-1	TRBJ2-5	CSALLAPSEGAQCF
TRBV4-2	TRBJ2-7	CASSPHGLAGPYEQYF
TRBV5-1	TRBJ2-7	CASSLQGQVYEQYF
TRBV6-2/TRBV6-3	TRBJ1-1	CASSYRVSTEAFF
TRBV14	TRBJ2-3	CASSQTRVTQYF
TRBV10-3	TRBJ1-5	CAISENRNQPQHF